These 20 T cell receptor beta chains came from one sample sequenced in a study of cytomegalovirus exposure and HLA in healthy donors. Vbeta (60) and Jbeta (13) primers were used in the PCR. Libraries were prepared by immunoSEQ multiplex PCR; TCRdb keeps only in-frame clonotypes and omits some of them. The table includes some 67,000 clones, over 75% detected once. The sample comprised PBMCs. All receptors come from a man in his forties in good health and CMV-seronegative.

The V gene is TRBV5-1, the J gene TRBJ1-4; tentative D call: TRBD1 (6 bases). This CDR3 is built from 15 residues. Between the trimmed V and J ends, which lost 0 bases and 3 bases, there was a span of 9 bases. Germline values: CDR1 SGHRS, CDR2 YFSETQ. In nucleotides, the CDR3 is TGCGCCAGCAGCTTGGTGTCAGGGGCTAATGAAAAACTGTTTTTT. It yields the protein CASSLVSGANEKLFF.

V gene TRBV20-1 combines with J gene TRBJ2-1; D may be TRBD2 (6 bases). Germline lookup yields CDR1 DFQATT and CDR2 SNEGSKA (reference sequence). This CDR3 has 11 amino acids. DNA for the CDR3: TGCACCGGGAGTCCGGACAATGAGCAGTTCTTC. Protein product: CTGSPDNEQFF.

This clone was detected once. The DNA for the CDR3 is TGTGCCAGCAGTGATTGGGGGGTTGATGAAAAACTGTTTTTT. It yields the protein CASSDWGVDEKLFF. This sequence joins TRBV2 and TRBJ1-4, with a tentative D call TRBD1 (5 bases). CDR1 and CDR2 (germline): SNHLY, FYNNEI. V lost 3 bases and J 6 bases, leaving 11 bases between the germline ends. The CDR3 consists of 14 residues.

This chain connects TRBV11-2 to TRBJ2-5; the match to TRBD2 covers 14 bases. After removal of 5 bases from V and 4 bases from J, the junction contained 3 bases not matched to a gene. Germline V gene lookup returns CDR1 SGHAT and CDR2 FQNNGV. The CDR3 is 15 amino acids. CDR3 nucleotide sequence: TGTGCCAGCAGCCCTGGGACTAGCGGGGGAGAGACCCAGTACTTC. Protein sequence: CASSPGTSGGETQYF. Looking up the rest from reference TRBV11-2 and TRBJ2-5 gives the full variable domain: EAGVAQSPRYKIIEKRQSVAFWCNPISGHATLYWYQQILGQGPKLLIQFQNNGVVDDSQLPKDRFSAERLKGVDSTLKIQPAKLEDSAVYLCASSPGTSGGETQYFGPGTRLLVL.

The CDR3 nucleotides are TGTGCCAGCAGTGGCAACAGGGGTACCACTGAAGCTTTCTTT. Translated: CASSGNRGTTEAFF. The rearrangement joins TRBV6-1 to TRBJ1-1, with 7 bases aligning to TRBD1. The V and J ends lost 4 bases and 4 bases, in that order; junction bases with no gene match: 6. Germline V lookup: CDR1 MNHNS, CDR2 SASEGT. The CDR3 extends over 14 amino acids.

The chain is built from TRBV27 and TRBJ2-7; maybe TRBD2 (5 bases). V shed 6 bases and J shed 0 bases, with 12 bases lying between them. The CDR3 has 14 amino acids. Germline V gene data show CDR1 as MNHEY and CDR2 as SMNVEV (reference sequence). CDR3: CASSRPGSSYEQYF. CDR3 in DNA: TGTGCCAGCAGCCGGCCTGGGAGCTCCTACGAGCAGTACTTC.

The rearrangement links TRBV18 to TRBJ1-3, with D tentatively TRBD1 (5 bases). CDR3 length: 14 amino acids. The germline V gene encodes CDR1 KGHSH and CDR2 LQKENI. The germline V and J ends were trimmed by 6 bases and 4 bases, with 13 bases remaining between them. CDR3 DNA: TGTGCCAGCTCGTTCGACAGAAACGGAAACACCATATATTTT. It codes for CASSFDRNGNTIYF. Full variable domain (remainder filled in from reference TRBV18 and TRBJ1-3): NAGVMQNPRHLVRRRGQEARLRCSPMKGHSHVYWYRQLPEEGLKFMVYLQKENIIDESGMPKERFSAEFPKEGPSILRIQQVVRGDSAAYFCASSFDRNGNTIYFGEGSWLTVV.

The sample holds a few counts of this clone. The CDR3 sequence: CASSSRGPPTEQYF. The CDR3 region has the DNA TGTGCCAGCAGTTCAAGGGGTCCCCCTACCGAGCAGTACTTC. The V call is TRBV6-5, the J call TRBJ2-7; D might be TRBD1 (5 bases). V was pared by 4 bases and J by 6 bases, with 16 bases between. CDR3 length equals 14 residues. Germline loops: CDR1 MNHEY, CDR2 SVGAGI.

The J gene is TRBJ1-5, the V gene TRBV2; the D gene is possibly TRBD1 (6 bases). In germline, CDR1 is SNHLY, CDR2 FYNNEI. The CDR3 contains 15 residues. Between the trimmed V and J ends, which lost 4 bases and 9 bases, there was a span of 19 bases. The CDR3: CASSGGGEGKGPQHF. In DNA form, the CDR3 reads TGTGCCAGCAGTGGAGGGGGAGAGGGGAAGGGGCCCCAGCATTTT.

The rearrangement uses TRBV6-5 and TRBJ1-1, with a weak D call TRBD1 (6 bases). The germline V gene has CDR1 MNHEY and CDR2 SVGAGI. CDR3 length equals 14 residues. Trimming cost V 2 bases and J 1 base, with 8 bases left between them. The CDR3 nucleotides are TGTGCCAGCAGTTACGGACAGAAGAACACTGAAGCTTTCTTT. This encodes CASSYGQKNTEAFF.

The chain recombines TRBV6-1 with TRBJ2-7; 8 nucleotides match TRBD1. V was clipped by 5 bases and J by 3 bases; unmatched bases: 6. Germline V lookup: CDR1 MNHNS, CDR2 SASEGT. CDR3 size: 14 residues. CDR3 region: CASSTRTGNYEQYF. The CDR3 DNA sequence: TGTGCCAGCAGTACCCGGACAGGGAACTACGAGCAGTACTTC.

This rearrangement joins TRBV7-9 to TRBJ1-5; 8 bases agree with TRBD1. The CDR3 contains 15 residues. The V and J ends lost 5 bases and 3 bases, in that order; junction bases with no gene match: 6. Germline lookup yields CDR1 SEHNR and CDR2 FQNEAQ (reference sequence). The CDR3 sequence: CASSPGQDNNQPQHF. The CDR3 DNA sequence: TGTGCCAGCAGCCCGGGACAGGATAACAATCAGCCCCAGCATTTT.

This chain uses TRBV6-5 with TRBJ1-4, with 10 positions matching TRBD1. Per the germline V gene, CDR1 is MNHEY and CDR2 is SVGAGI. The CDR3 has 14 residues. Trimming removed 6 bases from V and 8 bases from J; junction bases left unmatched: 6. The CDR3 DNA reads TGTGCCAGCAGCCGAGGACAGGGGGGGGAAAAACTGTTTTTT. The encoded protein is CASSRGQGGEKLFF.

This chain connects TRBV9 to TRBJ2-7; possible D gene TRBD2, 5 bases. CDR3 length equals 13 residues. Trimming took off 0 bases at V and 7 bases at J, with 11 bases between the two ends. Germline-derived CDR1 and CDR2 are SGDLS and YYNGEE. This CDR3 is CASSVGPGTEQYF. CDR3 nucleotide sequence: TGTGCCAGCAGCGTAGGGCCGGGAACTGAGCAGTACTTC.

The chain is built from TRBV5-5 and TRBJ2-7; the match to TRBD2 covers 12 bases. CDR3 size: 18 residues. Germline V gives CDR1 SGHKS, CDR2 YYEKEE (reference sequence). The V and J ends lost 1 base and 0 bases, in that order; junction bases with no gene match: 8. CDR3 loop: CASSLSLAGGPLSYEQYF. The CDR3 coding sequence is TGTGCCAGCAGCTTGTCCCTAGCGGGGGGGCCCCTCTCCTACGAGCAGTACTTC.

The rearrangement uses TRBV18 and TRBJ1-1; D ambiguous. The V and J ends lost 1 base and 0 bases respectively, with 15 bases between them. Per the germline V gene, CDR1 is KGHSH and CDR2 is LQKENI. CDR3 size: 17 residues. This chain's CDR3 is CASSPRKEDRMNTEAFF. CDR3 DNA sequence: TGTGCCAGCTCACCACGGAAAGAGGATCGCATGAACACTGAAGCTTTCTTT.

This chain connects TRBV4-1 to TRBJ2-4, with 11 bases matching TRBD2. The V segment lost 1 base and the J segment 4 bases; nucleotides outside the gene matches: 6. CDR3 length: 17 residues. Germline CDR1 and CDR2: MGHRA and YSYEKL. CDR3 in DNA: TGCGCCAGCAGCCAAGGGGGGGTAGCGGGAGGGAAAAACATTCAGTACTTC. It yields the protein CASSQGGVAGGKNIQYF.

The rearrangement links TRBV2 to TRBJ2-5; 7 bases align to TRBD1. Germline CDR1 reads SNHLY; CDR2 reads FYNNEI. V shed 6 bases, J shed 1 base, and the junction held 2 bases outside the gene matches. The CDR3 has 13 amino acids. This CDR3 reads CASRRGRQETQYF. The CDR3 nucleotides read TGTGCCAGCAGGAGGGGGCGCCAAGAGACCCAGTACTTC. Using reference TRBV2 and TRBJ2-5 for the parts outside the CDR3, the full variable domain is EPEVTQTPSHQVTQMGQEVILRCVPISNHLYFYWYRQILGQKVEFLVSFYNNEISEKSEIFDDQFSVERPDGSNFTLKIRSTKLEDSAMYFCASRRGRQETQYFGPGTRLLVL.

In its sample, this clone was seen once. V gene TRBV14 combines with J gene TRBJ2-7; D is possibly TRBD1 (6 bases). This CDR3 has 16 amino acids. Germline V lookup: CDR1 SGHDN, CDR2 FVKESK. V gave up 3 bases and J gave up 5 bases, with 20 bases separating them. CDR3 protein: CASSQDKMLGGDEQYF. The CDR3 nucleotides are TGTGCCAGCAGCCAGGACAAGATGCTTGGGGGCGACGAGCAGTACTTC. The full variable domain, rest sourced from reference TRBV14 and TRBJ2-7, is EAGVTQFPSHSVIEKGQTVTLRCDPISGHDNLYWYRRVMGKEIKFLLHFVKESKQDESGMPNNRFLAERTGGTYSTLKVQPAELEDSGVYFCASSQDKMLGGDEQYFGPGTRLTVT.

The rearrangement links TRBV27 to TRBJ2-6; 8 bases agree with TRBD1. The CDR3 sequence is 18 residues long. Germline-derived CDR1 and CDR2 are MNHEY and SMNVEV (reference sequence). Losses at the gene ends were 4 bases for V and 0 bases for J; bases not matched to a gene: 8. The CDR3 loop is CASSSRGPANSGANVLTF. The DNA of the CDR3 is TGTGCCAGCAGTTCCAGGGGGCCCGCTAACTCTGGGGCCAACGTCCTGACTTTC.